This TCR beta chain was sequenced in a study of control samples from healthy donors and cancer patients. The protocol was immunoSEQ multiplex PCR, while the TCRdb copy is restricted to in-frame clones and leaves out a portion. Here the sample spans 150,000 to 200,000 clones, 91% being singletons. V was shortened by 3 bases and J by 6 bases, with 11 bases between the two germline ends. The CDR3 totals 13 residues. The germline gives CDR1 MDHEN, CDR2 SYDVKM. The chain carries TRBV28 and TRBJ1-2; a possible D gene is TRBD1 (5 bases). Input material: blood. The TCR originated in a woman aged 25 to 45 in good health. Here the CDR3 DNA reads TGTGCCAGCAGTTTTTTGGGGCTAGATGGCTACACCTTC. This codes for CASSFLGLDGYTF.